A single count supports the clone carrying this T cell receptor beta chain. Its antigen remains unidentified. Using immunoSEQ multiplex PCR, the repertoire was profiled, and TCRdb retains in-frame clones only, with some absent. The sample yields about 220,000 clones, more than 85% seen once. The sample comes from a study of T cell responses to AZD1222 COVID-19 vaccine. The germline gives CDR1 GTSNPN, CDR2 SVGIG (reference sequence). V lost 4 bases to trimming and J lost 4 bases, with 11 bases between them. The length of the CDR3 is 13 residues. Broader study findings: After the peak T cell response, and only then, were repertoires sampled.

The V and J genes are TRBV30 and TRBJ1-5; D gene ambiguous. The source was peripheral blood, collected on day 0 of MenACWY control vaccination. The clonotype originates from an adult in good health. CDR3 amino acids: CAWTAGVNQPQHF. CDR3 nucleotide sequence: TGTGCCTGGACTGCCGGGGTAAATCAGCCCCAGCATTTT.